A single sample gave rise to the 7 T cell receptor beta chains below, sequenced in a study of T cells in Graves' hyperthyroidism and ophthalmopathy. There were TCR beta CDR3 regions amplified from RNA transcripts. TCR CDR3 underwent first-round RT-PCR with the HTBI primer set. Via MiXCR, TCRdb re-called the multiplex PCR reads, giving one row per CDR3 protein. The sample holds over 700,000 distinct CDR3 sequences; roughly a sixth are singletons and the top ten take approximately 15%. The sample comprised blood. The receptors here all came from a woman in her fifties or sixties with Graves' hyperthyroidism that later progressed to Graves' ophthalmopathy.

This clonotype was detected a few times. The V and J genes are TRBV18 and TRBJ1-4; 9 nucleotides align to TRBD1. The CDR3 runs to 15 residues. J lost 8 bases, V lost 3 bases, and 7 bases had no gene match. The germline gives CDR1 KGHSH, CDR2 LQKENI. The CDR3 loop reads CASSPRQGVPEKLFF. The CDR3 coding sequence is TGTGCCAGCTCACCCCGACAGGGGGTTCCGGAAAAACTGTTTTTT. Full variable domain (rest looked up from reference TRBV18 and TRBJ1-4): NAGVMQNPRHLVRRRGQEARLRCSPMKGHSHVYWYRQLPEEGLKFMVYLQKENIIDESGMPKERFSAEFPKEGPSILRIQQVVRGDSAAYFCASSPRQGVPEKLFFGSGTQLSVL.

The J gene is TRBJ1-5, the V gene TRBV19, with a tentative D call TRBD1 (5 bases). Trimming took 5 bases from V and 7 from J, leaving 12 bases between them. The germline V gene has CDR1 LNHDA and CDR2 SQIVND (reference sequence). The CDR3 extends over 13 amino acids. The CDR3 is CASSAGTRQPQHF. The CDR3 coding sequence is TGTGCCAGTAGTGCCGGGACGCGGCAGCCCCAGCATTTT.

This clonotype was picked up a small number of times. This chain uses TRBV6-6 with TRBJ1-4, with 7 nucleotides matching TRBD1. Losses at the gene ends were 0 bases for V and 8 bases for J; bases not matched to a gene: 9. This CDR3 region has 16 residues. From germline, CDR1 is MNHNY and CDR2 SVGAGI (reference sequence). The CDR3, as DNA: TGTGCCAGCAGTTACTCGCCGGGACAGTCAGGGGAAAAACTGTTTTTT. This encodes CASSYSPGQSGEKLFF.

CDR3 sequence reads: CSATTGYNYGYTF. The CDR3 region has the DNA TGCAGCGCTACTACAGGGTATAACTATGGCTACACCTTC. V and J are TRBV29-1 and TRBJ1-2, with D perhaps matching TRBD1 (6 bases). V gave up 7 bases and J gave up 1 base, with 13 bases separating them. CDR3 size: 13 residues. Germline V gene lookup returns CDR1 SQVTM and CDR2 ANQGSEA.

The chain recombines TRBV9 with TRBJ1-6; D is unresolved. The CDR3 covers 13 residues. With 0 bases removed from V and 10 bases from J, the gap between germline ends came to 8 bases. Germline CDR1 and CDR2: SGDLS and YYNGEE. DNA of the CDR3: TGTGCCAGCAGCGTAGTTGAGGGATCACCCCTCCACTTT. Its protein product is CASSVVEGSPLHF.

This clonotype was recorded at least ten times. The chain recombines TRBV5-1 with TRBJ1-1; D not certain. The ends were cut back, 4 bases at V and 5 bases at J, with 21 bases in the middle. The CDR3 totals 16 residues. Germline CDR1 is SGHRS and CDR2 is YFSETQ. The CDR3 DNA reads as TGCGCCAGCAGCCGAGGTCGGGCGGGGATTGAAACTGAAGCTTTCTTT. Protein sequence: CASSRGRAGIETEAFF. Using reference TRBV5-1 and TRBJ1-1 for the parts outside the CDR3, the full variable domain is KAGVTQTPRYLIKTRGQQVTLSCSPISGHRSVSWYQQTPGQGLQFLFEYFSETQRNKGNFPGRFSGRQFSNSRSEMNVSTLELGDSALYLCASSRGRAGIETEAFFGQGTRLTVV.

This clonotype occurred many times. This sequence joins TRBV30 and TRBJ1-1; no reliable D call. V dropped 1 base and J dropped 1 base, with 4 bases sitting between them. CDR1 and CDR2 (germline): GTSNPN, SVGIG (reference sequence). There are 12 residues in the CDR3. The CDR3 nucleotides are TGTGCCTGGAGTGGGCAGAACACTGAAGCTTTCTTT. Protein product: CAWSGQNTEAFF.